The 6 T cell receptor beta chains below all came from one sample that was sequenced in a study of T cell repertoires in cytomegalovirus infection. TCRdb reprocessed the reads with MiXCR, giving one entry per CDR3 protein. This sample has 640,000 or so distinct CDR3 sequences; around a third occur once, and the top ten carry roughly 18%. Their recognized antigens are unknown. Sequences were derived from cultured PBMCs, sampled from culture after CMV antigen stimulation. The receptors were gathered from a human donor in good health (CMV status not recorded). Some clones in this sample may be carry-over from other donors' samples.

The chain recombines TRBV19 with TRBJ1-1; possible D gene TRBD1, 5 bases. CDR3 size: 13 residues. V lost 7 bases and J 2 bases, leaving 11 bases between the germline ends. The germline V gene has CDR1 LNHDA and CDR2 SQIVND (reference sequence). In DNA, the CDR3 is TGTGCCAGTAAGGGGAAATCAAACACTGAAGCTTTCTTT. Protein product: CASKGKSNTEAFF. The variable domain in full, completed from reference TRBV19 and TRBJ1-1, reads DGGITQSPKYLFRKEGQNVTLSCEQNLNHDAMYWYRQDPGQGLRLIYYSQIVNDFQKGDIAEGYSVSREKKESFPLTVTSAQKNPTAFYLCASKGKSNTEAFFGQGTRLTVV.

The chain links TRBV7-2 to TRBJ2-7, with 12 bases matching TRBD2. The CDR3 consists of 14 residues. V shed 4 bases, J shed 4 bases, and the junction held 2 bases outside the gene matches. Per germline, CDR1 SGHTA and CDR2 FQGNSA. The CDR3 reads CASSWTSGTYEQYF. The CDR3 DNA follows: TGTGCCAGCAGCTGGACTAGCGGGACTTACGAGCAGTACTTC. The complete variable domain, with remaining parts taken from reference TRBV7-2 and TRBJ2-7, reads GAGVSQSPSNKVTEKGKDVELRCDPISGHTALYWYRQSLGQGLEFLIYFQGNSAPDKSGLPSDRFSAERTGGSVSTLTIQRTQQEDSAVYLCASSWTSGTYEQYFGPGTRLTVT.

This clonotype has at least ten counts. The chain links TRBV7-8 to TRBJ2-7; TRBD2 agrees at 7 bases. The ends lost 3 bases at V and 4 bases at J; junction bases unmatched: 9. The CDR3 has 15 amino acids. The V gene's germline CDR1 is SGHVS and CDR2 FQNEAQ. The CDR3 is CASSFLAGELYEQYF. The CDR3 nucleotides are TGTGCCAGCAGCTTCTTGGCGGGAGAACTTTACGAGCAGTACTTC.

This clonotype was seen many times. This chain uses TRBV7-2 with TRBJ1-4, with D possibly TRBD1 on 6 matching bases. CDR3 length: 16 amino acids. The germline gives CDR1 SGHTA, CDR2 FQGNSA. V dropped 4 bases and J dropped 3 bases, with 15 bases sitting between them. CDR3 DNA sequence: TGTGCCAGCAGCTCTAAGCGACAGGTGCCTAATGAAAAACTGTTTTTT. This codes for CASSSKRQVPNEKLFF.

The chain carries TRBV6-1 and TRBJ2-3; 12 bases are shared with TRBD1. This CDR3 is 15 amino acids long. Germline CDR1 and CDR2: MNHNS and SASEGT. J lost 9 bases, V lost 5 bases, and 9 bases had no gene match. The CDR3: CASSLPGQGAETQYF. As DNA, the CDR3 is TGTGCCAGCAGTCTTCCGGGACAGGGGGCTGAGACGCAGTATTTT.

This CDR3 is CSASLRRDSPLHF. Written as DNA, the CDR3 is TGCAGTGCTAGTTTGAGAAGGGATTCACCCCTCCACTTT. The chain combines TRBV20-1 with TRBJ1-6, with D unresolved. CDR1 and CDR2 (germline): DFQATT, SNEGSKA (reference sequence). The V gene lost 3 bases and the J gene lost 8 bases, with 11 bases spanning the gap. The CDR3 covers 13 residues.